This T cell receptor (beta chain) was identified in a study of shared clonotypes between healthy human individuals. Notes on the study in general: Generally, estimated richness proved larger in naive subsets than it did in memory subsets.

V was cut by 3 bases and J by 5 bases, with 8 bases left in between. This CDR3 contains 12 residues. Looked up from germline, CDR1 is SGHAT and CDR2 is FQNNGV. With regard to this clone: Its antigen is not identified. The sample contains more than one DNA sequence encoding this CDR3.

The input for sorted-subset replicate PCRs was around 210 ng DNA, 25,000 to 30,000 T cell genomes. Repertoires were generated with immunoSEQ multiplex PCR, while TCRdb's copy carries only in-frame clones and drops some. The data hold over 2 million clones, with roughly 95% observed a single time. CD45RO-negative cells were positively selected for CCR7, leaving out terminally differentiated effector memory CD45RA+ cells. This TCR derives from a man aged 18 to 30 in good health. The chain joins TRBV11-2 to TRBJ2-7; TRBD1 is a possible D gene (6 bases). Sequencing input: naive CD8+ T cells sorted from blood. The CDR3 nucleotides are TGTGCCAGCAGCTTGGGACACCACGAGCAGTACTTC. Amino acids: CASSLGHHEQYF.